This TCR beta chain was identified in a study of long-term antiretroviral therapy in people with HIV (dated by TCRdb to between 2022 and 2023). For the wider study: Collection of the earliest samples took place about a decade ahead of the 2015 WHO recommendation for immediate ART, at a time when ART was typically delayed until CD4 counts fell. No cross-contamination during QIAcube processing was shown when test extractions of a monoclonal T-cell line were performed alongside 30 to 40 polyclonal samples. A retrospective serial study tested whether changes in peripheral blood TRB repertoire composition and diversity were associated with ART initiation and durable HIV suppression. From some 30 adults with confirmed HIV infection, the cohort provided approximately 210 cryopreserved PBMC samples, gathered serially across a mean of approximately six years (range 1-12). About a third of the roughly 30 participants with HIV were female. Summary of the overall study and its limitations: No data were available on ART adherence, viral resistance or therapy changes, limiting inferences about post-ART repertoire changes. Narrower CDR3 length ranges were observed in HIV repertoires than in controls, and an antigen-experienced repertoire with only a slight naive shift after ART was suggested by the network structure. Samples dated from the mid-2000s to the late 2010s, and the ART regimens used may be less effective than current ones. Because cell numbers in pre-ART samples were limited, unsorted PBMC were profiled instead of sorted CD4+ and CD8+ T cells. The repertoire was dominated across all time points by expanded TRB clones identified before ART initiation, although this dominance was seen to fluctuate and to decrease in many PLHIV after ART. Starting ART was linked to a significant rise in TRB diversity, yet even with long-term ART the diversity remained significantly lower than in transplant donor controls. Owing to limited PBMC availability, only the TCR beta chain was sequenced, without alpha chain pairing.

Remarks on this clone: What antigen it recognizes has not been identified. It has no much larger one-base neighbor in the sample; base qualities were not kept.

The CDR3 runs 12 amino acids, cysteine and phenylalanine included. Only the CDR3 region is kept as DNA, spanning 36 bases read in frame from base 1. V drops 7 bases and J drops 10 bases, leaving 17 bases in between. Sequences SQVTM (CDR1) and ANQGSEA (CDR2) are obtained from the germline V gene. To be included, a participant needed at least one PBMC sample from before ART initiation plus at least two post-ART samples. All participants with HIV were treated in the United States of America. Before DNA extraction, cryopreserved samples containing roughly 0.9-11 million PBMC were thawed and washed. At the time of the earliest PBMC sample for each participant with HIV, ages ranged from about 23 to 60 years. Each participant contributed PBMC samples from 1-4 timepoints before ART initiation and 2-8 timepoints after ART initiation, with a median of 7 samples. Serial HIV viral load, CD4+ T-cell count, ART history and demographic data were obtained for every participant. A Qiagen kit on a QIAcube was used to extract genomic DNA from unsorted PBMC, with samples processed in batches of 12.

Sequencing of the TRB variable region was done with the immunoSEQ hsTCRB v3.0 assay at survey level resolution. The targeted TRB sequencing depth was about 40,000-50,000 T-cell genomes per sample. Pooled TRB libraries were sequenced on an Illumina MiSeq with a v3 150-cycle kit. The paper's data handling went like this. Repertoire analysis was run in R within a reproducible Nextflow workflow that covered QC, data transformation and analysis. LymphoSeq2, an R package for exploring AIRR-Seq data, was used to implement custom analyses. Four samples yielding fewer than 5000 total TRB sequences were excluded, leaving approximately 190 analyzed HIV repertoires. Among the approximately 200 retained HIV repertoires, 59 were collected before ART initiation and 120 to 140 after ART initiation. Repertoires were downsampled to 5000 TRB nucleotide sequences, with summary statistics averaged over 100 downsampling iterations. The analysis kept only TRB sequences whose CDR3 regions were at least seven amino acids long. Diversity was measured with a Shannon entropy-derived clonality score and the Gini coefficient. Repertoire networks linked the top 5000 CDR3 amino acid sequences whenever two sequences differed by an edit distance of one. For TRB CDR3 amino acid sequences, antigen specificity groups and MHC restriction were predicted with GLIPH2. Known CMV, EBV, HIV or tissue antigen associations were flagged by matching CDR3 amino acid sequences against VDJdb and McPAS-TCR. Pre-ART, post-ART and control groups were compared with Wilcoxon signed-rank tests and Holm-Bonferroni correction. TCRdb retrieved this table from immuneACCESS and kept in-frame rearrangements only. Not all clones are present; in checked studies, unresolved V genes account for under half, and no reason is known for the remainder. Clone size and V and J calls were adopted from that table, with D and trimming inferred from the DNA. The sample contains some 27,000 clones, about 84% of them found a single time. The leading ten clones occupy roughly 9% of the sample.

The sample in question was unsorted PBMCs, obtained about 5 years after starting antiretroviral therapy. The rearranged chain carries TRBV29-1 and TRBJ2-1; the D gene is perhaps TRBD2, on 6 matching bases. The TCR comes from a man between 35 and 55 years old with HIV. This receptor carries the CDR3 CSAGGENLEQFF. DNA sequence: TGCAGCGCCGGCGGGGAGAATCTGGAGCAGTTCTTC.